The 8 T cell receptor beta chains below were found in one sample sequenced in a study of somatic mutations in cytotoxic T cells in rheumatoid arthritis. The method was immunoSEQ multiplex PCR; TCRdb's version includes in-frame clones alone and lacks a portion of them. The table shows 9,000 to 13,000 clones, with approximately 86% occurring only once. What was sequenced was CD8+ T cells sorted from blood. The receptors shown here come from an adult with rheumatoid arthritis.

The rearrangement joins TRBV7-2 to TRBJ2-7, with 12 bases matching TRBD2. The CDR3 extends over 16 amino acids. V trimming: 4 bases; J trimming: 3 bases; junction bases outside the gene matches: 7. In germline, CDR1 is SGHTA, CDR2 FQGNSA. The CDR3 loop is CASSSPRLAGDYEQYF. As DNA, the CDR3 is TGTGCCAGCAGCTCCCCCCGACTAGCGGGGGACTACGAGCAGTACTTC.

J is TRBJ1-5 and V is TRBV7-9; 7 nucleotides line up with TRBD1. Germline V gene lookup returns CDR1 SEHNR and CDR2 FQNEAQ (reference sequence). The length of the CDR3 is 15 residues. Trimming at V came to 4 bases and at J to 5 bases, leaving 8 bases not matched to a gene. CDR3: CASSSLAGGYQPQHF. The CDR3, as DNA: TGTGCCAGCAGCTCATTAGCAGGGGGATATCAGCCCCAGCATTTT.

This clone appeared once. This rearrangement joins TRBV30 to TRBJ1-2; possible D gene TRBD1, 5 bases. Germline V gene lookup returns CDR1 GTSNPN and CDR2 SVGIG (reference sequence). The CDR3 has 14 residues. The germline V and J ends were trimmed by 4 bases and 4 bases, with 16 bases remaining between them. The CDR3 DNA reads TGTGCCTGGATGAGGGGTAGCGGCCTCTATGGCTACACCTTC. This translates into CAWMRGSGLYGYTF.

CDR3 loop: CASMLDGNTEAFF. For the CDR3, the DNA is TGTGCCAGCATGCTGGACGGGAACACTGAAGCTTTCTTT. V is TRBV5-4 and J is TRBJ1-1; D is undetermined. V lost 6 bases, J lost 1 base, and 10 bases lay in between. The CDR3 sequence is 13 residues long. Germline V lookup: CDR1 SGHNT, CDR2 YYREEE (reference sequence).

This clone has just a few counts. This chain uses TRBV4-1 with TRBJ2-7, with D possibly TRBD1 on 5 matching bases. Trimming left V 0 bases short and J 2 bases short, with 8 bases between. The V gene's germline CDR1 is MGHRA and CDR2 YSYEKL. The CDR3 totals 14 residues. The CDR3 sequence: CASSQETRAYEQYF. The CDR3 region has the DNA TGCGCCAGCAGCCAAGAAACCAGGGCCTACGAGCAGTACTTC.

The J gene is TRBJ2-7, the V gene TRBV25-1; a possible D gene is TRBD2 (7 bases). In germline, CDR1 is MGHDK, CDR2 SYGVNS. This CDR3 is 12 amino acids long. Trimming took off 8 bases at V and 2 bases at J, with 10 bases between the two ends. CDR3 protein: CASAGAPYEQYF. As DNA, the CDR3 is TGTGCCAGCGCGGGGGCTCCCTACGAGCAGTACTTC.

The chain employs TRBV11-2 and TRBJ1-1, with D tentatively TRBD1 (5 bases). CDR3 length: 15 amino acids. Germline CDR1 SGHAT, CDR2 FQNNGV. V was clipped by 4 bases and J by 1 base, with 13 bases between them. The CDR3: CASSSPYGQNTEAFF. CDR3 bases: TGTGCCAGCAGCTCGCCATACGGACAGAACACTGAAGCTTTCTTT.

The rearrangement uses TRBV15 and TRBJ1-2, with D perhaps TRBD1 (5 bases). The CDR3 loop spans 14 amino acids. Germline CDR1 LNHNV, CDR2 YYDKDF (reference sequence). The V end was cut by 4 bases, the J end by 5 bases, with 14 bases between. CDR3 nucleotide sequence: TGTGCCACCAGCAAAACCCGCGGGGGATATGGCTACACCTTC. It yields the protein CATSKTRGGYGYTF.